This T cell receptor (beta chain) came from a study of T cells after yellow fever vaccination. This clonotype was counted many times. Its antigen is unknown. TCRdb passed the 5' RACE reads through MiXCR, listing each CDR3 protein once. The sample records 140,000 to 150,000 distinct CDR3 sequences, 5% to 8% being singletons. This CDR3 contains 13 residues. V was clipped by 4 bases and J by 6 bases; unmatched bases: 2. Germline lookup yields CDR1 SGHNT and CDR2 YYREEE (reference sequence). Notes on the study in general: It was a weaker secondary response, yet one that peaked faster, at day 5 versus 15. The booster response re-showed most primary clones: more than 95% CD4, 88% CD8.

The sample was CD4+ T cells sorted from PBMCs, taken 10 days after the yellow fever booster vaccination. This TCR derives from a man aged 25-45 years who received the YFV17D yellow fever vaccine. The rearrangement uses TRBV5-4 and TRBJ2-7; 12 bases line up with TRBD2. CDR3 sequence (DNA): TGTGCCAGCAGCCGGACTAGCGGGACCGAGCAGTACTTC. Amino acid sequence: CASSRTSGTEQYF.